This TCR beta chain was recorded in a study of OX40 agonist ivuxolimab in advanced cancers. About the full investigation: Ivuxolimab was an agonistic, fully human IgG2 monoclonal antibody directed against OX40 (CD134), a costimulatory receptor. Intravenous ivuxolimab was administered to patients every 2 weeks at six dose levels: 0.01, 0.1, 0.3, 1.5, 3 and 10 mg/kg. Among the approximately 50 dose-escalation patients, around 19 had hepatocellular carcinoma, about 15 melanoma, 9 renal cell carcinoma and 9 head and neck cancer. The dose-escalation cohort was around 84% male with a mean age of about 60 years, ranging from 23 to 79. Patients were allowed to have had prior anti-PD-1, anti-PD-L1 or anti-CTLA-4 therapy, and approximately 40% of the dose-escalation patients had previously received checkpoint inhibitors. Partial responses occurred in three dose-escalation patients, of whom one had hepatocellular carcinoma and two had cutaneous melanoma. The point of sequencing TCRbeta in the periphery was to test whether ivuxolimab changed TCR sequence diversity and drove clonal T-cell expansion. The monotherapy dose-escalation portion (N ≈ 52 patients) of the phase I ivuxolimab trial is reported in the paper. Study-level results and caveats: After ivuxolimab, more expanded clones were found on average in CD8+ T cells than in CD4+ T cells. In the 0.1-3.0 mg/kg groups, partial responders had among the lowest normalized peripheral clonal expansion, particularly in CD8+ T cells. Clonal expansion of both CD4+ and CD8+ blood T cells was observed from baseline to week 6 at doses 0.1 to 3.0 mg/kg. Low levels of normalized T-cell clonal expansion were also seen in some patients who did not respond. The antigen specificity of the clonally expanded peripheral T cells was not determined.

Genomic DNA was isolated from the sorted cells so that the TCRbeta CDR3 region could be sequenced. The immunoSEQ Assay was used to sequence the TCRbeta CDR3 regions. TCRdb took this table from immuneACCESS and kept in-frame rearrangements with V and J called. Such tables lack part of the clones; where checked against another copy, unresolved V genes explain under half of the gap, and the rest is unexplained. The sample includes under 85,000 clones, with 85% to 90% observed a single time. Roughly 8% of the sample is taken by the ten largest. As concerns this clone: Its recognized antigen is unknown. It has no much larger one-base neighbor in the sample; base qualities were not kept.

Patients with autoimmune disease history or receiving systemic immunosuppression were excluded from the trial. Peripheral blood for TCR sequencing was drawn from every dose cohort at baseline, at cycle 4 day 1 and at cycle 7 day 1. Samples were obtained from an open-label, multicenter, first-in-human phase I dose-escalation trial of ivuxolimab. Adults with locally advanced or metastatic head and neck squamous cell, hepatocellular, melanoma or renal cell carcinoma were enrolled in the trial. Before TCR sequencing, CD4+ T cells and CD8+ T cells were sorted from peripheral blood as separate populations. The CDR3 runs 15 amino acids, cysteine and phenylalanine included. Only the CDR3 DNA stays, 45 bases, in frame from base 1. According to the germline V gene, CDR1 reads SGHTA and CDR2 reads FQGNSA. V lost 3 bases and J lost 8 bases, and the count of bases not matched to a germline gene is 4.

The receptor was isolated from an adult with an advanced solid tumor such as melanoma, head and neck, liver or kidney cancer. The sequencing here drew on CD4+ or CD8+ T cells sorted from blood, taken in a trial of the OX40 agonist ivuxolimab. The rearrangement joined TRBV7-2 to TRBJ1-6; 10 central nucleotides agree with TRBD1. The CDR3: CASSFTGTGDSPLHF. In nucleotides, the sequence is TGTGCCAGCAGCTTTACCGGGACAGGGGATTCACCCCTCCACTTT. Beyond the CDR3, the reference TRBV7-2 and TRBJ1-6 genes provide the residues; the full variable domain reads: GAGVSQSPSNKVTEKGKDVELRCDPISGHTALYWYRQSLGQGLEFLIYFQGNSAPDKSGLPSDRFSAERTGGSVSTLTIQRTQQEDSAVYLCASSFTGTGDSPLHFGNGTRLTVT.